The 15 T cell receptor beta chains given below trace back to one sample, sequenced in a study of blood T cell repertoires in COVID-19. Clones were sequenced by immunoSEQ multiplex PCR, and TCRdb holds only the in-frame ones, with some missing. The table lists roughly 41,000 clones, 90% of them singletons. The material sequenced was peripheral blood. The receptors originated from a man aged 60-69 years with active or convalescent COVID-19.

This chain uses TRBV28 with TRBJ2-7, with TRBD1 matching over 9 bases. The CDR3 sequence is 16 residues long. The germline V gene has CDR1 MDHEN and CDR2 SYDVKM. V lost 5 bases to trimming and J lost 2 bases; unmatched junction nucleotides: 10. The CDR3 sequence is CASSIPWTGETYEQYF. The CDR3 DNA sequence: TGTGCCAGCAGTATACCTTGGACAGGGGAAACCTACGAGCAGTACTTC.

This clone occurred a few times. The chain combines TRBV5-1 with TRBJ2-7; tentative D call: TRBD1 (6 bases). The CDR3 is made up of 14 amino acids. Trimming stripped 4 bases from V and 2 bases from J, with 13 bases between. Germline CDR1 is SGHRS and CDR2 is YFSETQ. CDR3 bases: TGCGCCAGCAGCGAACAGGGCGTCCCCTACGAGCAGTACTTC. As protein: CASSEQGVPYEQYF.

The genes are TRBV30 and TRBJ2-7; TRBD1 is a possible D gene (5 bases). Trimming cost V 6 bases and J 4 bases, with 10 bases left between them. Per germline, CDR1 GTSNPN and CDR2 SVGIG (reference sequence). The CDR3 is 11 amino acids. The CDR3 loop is CACAPGYEQYF. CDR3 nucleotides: TGTGCCTGTGCCCCAGGGTACGAGCAGTACTTC.

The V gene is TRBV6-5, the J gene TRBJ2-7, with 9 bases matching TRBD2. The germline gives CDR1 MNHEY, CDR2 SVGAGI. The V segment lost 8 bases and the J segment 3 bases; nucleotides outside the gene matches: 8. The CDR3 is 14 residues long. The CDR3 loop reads CASGETSGFYEQYF. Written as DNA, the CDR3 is TGTGCCAGCGGAGAGACTAGCGGCTTCTACGAGCAGTACTTC.

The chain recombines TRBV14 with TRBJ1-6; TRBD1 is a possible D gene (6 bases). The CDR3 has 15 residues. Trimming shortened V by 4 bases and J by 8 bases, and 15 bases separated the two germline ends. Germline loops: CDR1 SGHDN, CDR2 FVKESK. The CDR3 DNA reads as TGTGCCAGCAGCCTACAGGACAGCTCTTATTCACCCCTCCACTTT. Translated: CASSLQDSSYSPLHF.

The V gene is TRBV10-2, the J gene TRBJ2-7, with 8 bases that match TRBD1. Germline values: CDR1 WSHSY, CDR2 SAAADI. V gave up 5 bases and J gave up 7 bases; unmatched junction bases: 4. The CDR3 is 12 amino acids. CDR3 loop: CASSTGGMEQYF. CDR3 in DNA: TGCGCCAGCAGTACAGGGGGTATGGAGCAGTACTTC.

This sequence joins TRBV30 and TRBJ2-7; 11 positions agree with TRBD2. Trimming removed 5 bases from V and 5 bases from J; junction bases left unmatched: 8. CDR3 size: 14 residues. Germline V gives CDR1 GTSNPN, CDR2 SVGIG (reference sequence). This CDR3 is CAWVGSSGRHEQYF. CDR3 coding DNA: TGTGCCTGGGTGGGGTCTAGCGGGAGGCACGAGCAGTACTTC.

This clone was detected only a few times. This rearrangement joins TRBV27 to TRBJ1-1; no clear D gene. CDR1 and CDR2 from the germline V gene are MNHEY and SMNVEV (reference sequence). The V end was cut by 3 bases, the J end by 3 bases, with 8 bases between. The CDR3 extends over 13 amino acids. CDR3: CASSFQAYTEAFF. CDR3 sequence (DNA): TGTGCCAGCAGTTTCCAGGCATACACTGAAGCTTTCTTT.

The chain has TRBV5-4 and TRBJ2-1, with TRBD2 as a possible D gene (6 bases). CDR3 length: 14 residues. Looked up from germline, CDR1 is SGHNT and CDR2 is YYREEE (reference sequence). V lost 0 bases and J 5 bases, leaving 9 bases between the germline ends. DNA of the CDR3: TGTGCCAGCAGCTTGGGCGGGGCGAACAATGAGCAGTTCTTC. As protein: CASSLGGANNEQFF.

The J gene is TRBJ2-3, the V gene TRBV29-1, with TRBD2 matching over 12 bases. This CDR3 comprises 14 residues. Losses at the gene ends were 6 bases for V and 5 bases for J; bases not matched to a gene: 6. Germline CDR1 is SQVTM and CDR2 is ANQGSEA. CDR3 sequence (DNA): TGCAGCGTGTCAGGACTAGCGGGGAGAGATACGCAGTATTTT. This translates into CSVSGLAGRDTQYF.

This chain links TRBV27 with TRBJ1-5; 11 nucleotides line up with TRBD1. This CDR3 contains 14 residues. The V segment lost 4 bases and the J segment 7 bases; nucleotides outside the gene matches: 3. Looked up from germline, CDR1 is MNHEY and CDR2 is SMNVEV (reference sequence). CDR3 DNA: TGTGCCAGCAGTTGGACAGGGGGCGGCCAGCCCCAGCATTTT. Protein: CASSWTGGGQPQHF.

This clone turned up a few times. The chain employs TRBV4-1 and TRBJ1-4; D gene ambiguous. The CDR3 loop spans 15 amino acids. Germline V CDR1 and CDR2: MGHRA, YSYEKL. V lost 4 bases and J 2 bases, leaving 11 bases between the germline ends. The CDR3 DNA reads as TGCGCCAGCAGCCCCAAGGAGGTCACTAATGAAAAACTGTTTTTT. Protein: CASSPKEVTNEKLFF.

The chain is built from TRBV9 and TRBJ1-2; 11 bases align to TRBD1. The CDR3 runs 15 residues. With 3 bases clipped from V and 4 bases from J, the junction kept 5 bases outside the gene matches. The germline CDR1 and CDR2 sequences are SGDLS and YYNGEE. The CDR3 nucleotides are TGTGCCAGCAGCGCCCGGGACAGGGGGACCTATGGCTACACCTTC. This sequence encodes CASSARDRGTYGYTF.

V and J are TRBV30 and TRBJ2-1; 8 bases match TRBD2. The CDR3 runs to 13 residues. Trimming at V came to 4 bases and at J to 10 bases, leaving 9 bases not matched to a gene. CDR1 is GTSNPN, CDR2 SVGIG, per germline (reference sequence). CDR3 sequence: CAWMIAGGREQFF. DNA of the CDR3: TGTGCCTGGATGATTGCGGGGGGAAGGGAGCAGTTCTTC.

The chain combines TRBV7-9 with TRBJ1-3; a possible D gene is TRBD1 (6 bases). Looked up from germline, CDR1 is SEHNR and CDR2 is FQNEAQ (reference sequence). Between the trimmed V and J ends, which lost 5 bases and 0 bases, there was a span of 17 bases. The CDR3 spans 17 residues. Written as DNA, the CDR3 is TGTGCCAGCAGCACTTTCAACAGGGACACCTCTGGAAACACCATATATTTT. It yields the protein CASSTFNRDTSGNTIYF.